This T cell receptor (beta chain) was recovered during a study of cytomegalovirus exposure and HLA in healthy donors. Germline CDR1 SGHAT, CDR2 FQNNGV. Trimming removed 5 bases from V and 9 bases from J; junction bases left unmatched: 10. This CDR3 has 16 residues. With 60 Vbeta and 13 Jbeta primers, the PCR was carried out. The data were produced by immunoSEQ multiplex PCR, yet TCRdb's version contains in-frame clones alone and is incomplete. The table records roughly 130,000 clones, about two thirds of them present only once. Input material: PBMCs. The sequence came from a man in his forties in good health and CMV-seropositive. This chain uses TRBV11-2 with TRBJ2-4, with 13 bases matching TRBD2. CDR3 protein: CASSARLAGGPLIQYF. The CDR3 nucleotides read TGTGCCAGCAGCGCGCGACTAGCGGGGGGTCCCCTCATTCAGTACTTC.